Listed below are T cell receptor beta chains from one sample, sequenced in a study of regulatory T cells in long-lasting Graves disease. TCRdb recomputed calls from the multiplex PCR reads with MiXCR, one row per CDR3 protein. Here the sample spans approximately 400,000 distinct CDR3 sequences, over 9.5% being singletons. The same data also went into a second study, on T cells in Graves' hyperthyroidism and ophthalmopathy.

The sequencing used peripheral blood mononuclear cells (PBMCs), collected at new diagnosis, from a patient treated with antithyroid drugs. Receptor source: a woman aged 18-29 years with Graves disease. Both conserved end residues are part of each CDR3. Fields, in order: V gene, CDR3 protein.

TRBV2 | CASSRGPKKGDTQYF
TRBV4-3 | CASSQALNSGANVLTF
TRBV12-3/TRBV12-4 | CASSSPGQGEGEKLFF
TRBV6-1 | CASRTPGFDGYTF
TRBV24-1 | CATSDHTGADTGELFF
TRBV24-1 | CATSFDSNEQYF
TRBV6-2/TRBV6-3 | CASSYERGVYEQYF
TRBV6-2/TRBV6-3 | CASSYGTVPTNTEAFF
TRBV2 | CASSEGLASGEQFF
TRBV5-1 | CASSLLLDGDTEAFF
TRBV18 | CASSPRGGYEQYF
TRBV19 | CASGQTASQPQHF
TRBV7-9 | CASSPLGPQPQHF
TRBV7-9 | CASSLARVMNTEAFF
TRBV6-1 | CASRSGTSLFNEQFF
TRBV27 | CASSLFMFLGAGANVLTF
TRBV10-3 | CAISSPGQGTDTQYF
TRBV14 | CASSRELTGPQHF
TRBV28 | CASSAQGGTDTQYF